The rows below give T cell receptor beta chains drawn from one sample of a study of immune cell composition in non-small cell lung cancer. The repertoire was sequenced with immunoSEQ multiplex PCR; TCRdb's copy has only in-frame clones and lacks some. The sample lists over 3,500 clones; 65% to 80% were seen once. The material sequenced was lung tumor tissue. The receptors come from a human donor with non-small cell lung cancer. Both conserved end residues are part of each CDR3. Each record gives: J gene, V gene, clone size, D gene, CDR3 length, CDR3 protein, CDR3 DNA. A D gene is named only where the DNA matches it firmly. Size is omitted from some rows. Given values are once, few, many or a class for expanded clones.

TRBJ1-1 TRBV7-2 NA NA 13 CASGGQLNTEAFF TGTGCCAGCGGCGGCCAATTGAACACTGAAGCTTTCTTT
TRBJ1-4 TRBV6-1 once NA 15 CASTIRYGQNEKLFF TGTGCCAGCACCATTCGATATGGGCAAAATGAAAAACTGTTTTTT
TRBJ2-1 TRBV6-5 NA TRBD2 14 CASSIAGAASEQFF TGTGCCAGCAGTATAGCGGGCGCGGCCAGTGAGCAGTTCTTC
TRBJ2-5 TRBV19 NA TRBD2 15 CASTGGAGRGETQYF TGTGCCAGTACCGGTGGGGCAGGGAGGGGAGAGACCCAGTACTTC
TRBJ2-7 TRBV19 NA NA 14 CASSIDQTYYEQYF TGTGCCAGTAGTATAGATCAGACATACTACGAGCAGTACTTC
TRBJ2-1 TRBV7-2 NA NA 15 CASSRGQGSYNEQFF TGTGCCAGCAGCCGAGGACAAGGCTCCTACAATGAGCAGTTCTTC
TRBJ2-2 TRBV7-3 NA TRBD2 18 CASSLLSSGGENTGELFF TGTGCCAGCAGCTTATTGTCAAGCGGGGGTGAAAACACCGGGGAGCTGTTTTTT
TRBJ1-2 TRBV6-1 NA NA 13 CASSRDTPRGYTF TGTGCCAGCAGTCGGGACACGCCTCGGGGCTACACCTTC
TRBJ1-5 TRBV4-3 NA NA 14 CASSQEGTYSVQHF TGCGCCAGCAGCCAAGAAGGGACATACAGTGTCCAGCATTTT
TRBJ2-3 TRBV6-6 NA TRBD1 13 CASSLGTGNTQYF TGTGCCAGCAGCCTCGGGACAGGGAATACGCAGTATTTT
TRBJ2-6 TRBV13 few NA 15 CASSYRGSGANVLTF TGTGCCAGCAGCTATAGGGGCTCTGGGGCCAACGTCCTGACTTTC
TRBJ1-1 TRBV6-5 once NA 14 CASSYSRENTEAFF TGTGCCAGCAGTTACTCGAGAGAGAACACTGAAGCTTTCTTT
TRBJ2-1 TRBV4-3 NA NA 14 CASSQVLAPGEQFF TGCGCCAGCAGCCAAGTCCTGGCCCCGGGGGAGCAGTTCTTC
TRBJ1-1 TRBV7-9 few NA 11 CATLAGLRAFF TGTGCCACCCTCGCGGGCCTCAGGGCTTTCTTT
TRBJ1-4 TRBV4-1 NA TRBD1 15 CASSPDGTGGEKLFF TGCGCCAGCAGCCCGGACGGGACAGGGGGCGAAAAACTGTTTTTT
TRBJ2-5 TRBV5-6 NA TRBD1 16 CASSLPGTGLEETQYF TGTGCCAGCAGCTTACCCGGGACAGGGCTCGAAGAGACCCAGTACTTC
TRBJ1-2 TRBV29-1 NA NA 16 CSVEDRRGLPNYGYTF TGCAGCGTTGAAGATCGGCGCGGGTTGCCTAACTATGGCTACACCTTC
TRBJ1-2 TRBV4-2 NA NA 14 CASSHVRTEYGYTF TGTGCCAGCAGCCATGTCCGGACAGAGTACGGCTACACCTTC
TRBJ1-4 TRBV28 NA TRBD1 15 CASSFTGTGSEKLFF TGTGCCAGCAGTTTTACCGGGACAGGGAGTGAAAAACTGTTTTTT
TRBJ2-7 TRBV5-6 NA TRBD2 14 CASTRTSGSIEQYF TGTGCCAGCACCCGGACTAGCGGAAGCATCGAGCAGTACTTC
TRBJ2-7 TRBV6-5 NA NA 14 CASSYLGGEYEQYF TGTGCCAGCAGTTATTTAGGAGGGGAGTACGAGCAGTACTTC
TRBJ2-1 TRBV6-1 few NA 13 CASVGGAYNEQFF TGTGCCAGCGTGGGGGGTGCCTACAATGAGCAGTTCTTC
TRBJ2-3 TRBV28 NA TRBD1 15 CASSPGQAPTDTQYF TGTGCCAGCAGCCCGGGACAGGCCCCCACAGATACGCAGTATTTT
TRBJ2-3 TRBV28 NA NA 17 CASSFNKRTEFTDTQYF TGTGCCAGCAGTTTTAATAAACGGACAGAGTTCACAGATACGCAGTATTTT
TRBJ2-1 TRBV11-1 few TRBD2 17 CASSLEHSGSIHNEQFF TGTGCCAGCAGCTTAGAACATAGCGGGAGTATCCACAATGAGCAGTTCTTC
TRBJ2-7 TRBV6-6 NA NA 13 CASNVAPSYEQYF TGTGCCAGCAACGTAGCCCCCTCCTACGAGCAGTACTTC
TRBJ2-1 TRBV7-7 NA TRBD2 18 CASSLAGGSGRVANEQFF TGTGCCAGCAGCTTAGCGGGTGGTAGCGGGAGGGTTGCCAATGAGCAGTTCTTC
TRBJ2-7 TRBV5-4 NA TRBD2 16 CASSLALAGFIYEQYF TGTGCCAGCAGCTTGGCTCTAGCGGGGTTCATTTACGAGCAGTACTTC
TRBJ1-5 TRBV28 NA NA 15 CASILGYVGNQPQHF TGTGCCAGCATCCTAGGATACGTCGGCAATCAGCCCCAGCATTTT
TRBJ2-7 TRBV6-5 few NA 12 CASSLRKYEQYF TGTGCCAGCAGCCTTCGTAAATACGAGCAGTACTTC
TRBJ2-1 TRBV6-6 NA TRBD2 13 CASTHEKRGEQFF TGTGCCAGCACGCACGAAAAGCGGGGAGAGCAGTTCTTC
TRBJ2-5 TRBV9 NA NA 14 CASSAGQASETQYF TGTGCCAGCAGTGCGGGCCAGGCCTCAGAGACCCAGTACTTC